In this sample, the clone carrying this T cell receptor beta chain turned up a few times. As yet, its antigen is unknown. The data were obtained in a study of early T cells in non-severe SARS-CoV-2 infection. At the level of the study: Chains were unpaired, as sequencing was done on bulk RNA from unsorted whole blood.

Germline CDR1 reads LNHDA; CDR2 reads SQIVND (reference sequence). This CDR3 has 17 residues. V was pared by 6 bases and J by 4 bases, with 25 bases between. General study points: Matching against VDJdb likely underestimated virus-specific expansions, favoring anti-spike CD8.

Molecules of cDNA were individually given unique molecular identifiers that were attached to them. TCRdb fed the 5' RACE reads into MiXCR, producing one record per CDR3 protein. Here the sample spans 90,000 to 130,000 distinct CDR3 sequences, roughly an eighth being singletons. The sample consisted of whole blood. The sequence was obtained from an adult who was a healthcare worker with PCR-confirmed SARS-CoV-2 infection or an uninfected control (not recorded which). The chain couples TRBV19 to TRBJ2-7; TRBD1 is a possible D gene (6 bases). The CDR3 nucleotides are TGTGCCAGTAGGGGCAGGGGAAGTAGTTCCACCGCTTACGAGCAGTACTTC. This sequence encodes CASRGRGSSSTAYEQYF.